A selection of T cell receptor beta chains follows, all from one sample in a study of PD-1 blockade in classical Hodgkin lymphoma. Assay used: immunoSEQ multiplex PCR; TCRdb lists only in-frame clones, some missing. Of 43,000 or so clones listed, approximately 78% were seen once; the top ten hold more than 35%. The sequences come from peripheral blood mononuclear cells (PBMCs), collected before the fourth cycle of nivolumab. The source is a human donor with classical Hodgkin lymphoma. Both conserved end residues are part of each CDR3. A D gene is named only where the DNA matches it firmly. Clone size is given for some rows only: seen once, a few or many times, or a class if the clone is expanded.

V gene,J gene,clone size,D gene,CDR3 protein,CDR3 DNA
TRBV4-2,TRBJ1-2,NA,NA,CASSHSGRYGYTF,TGTGCCAGCAGCCACTCAGGGAGGTATGGCTACACCTTC
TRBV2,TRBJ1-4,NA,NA,CASSEEDLSAAQSEKLFF,TGTGCCAGCAGTGAAGAAGACCTGTCGGCAGCCCAATCAGAAAAACTGTTTTTT
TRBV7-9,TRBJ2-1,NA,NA,CASSTDSSSGEQFF,TGTGCCAGCAGCACGGACAGCAGTTCTGGTGAGCAGTTCTTC
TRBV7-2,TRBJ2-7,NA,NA,CASRNQAGFAYEQYF,TGTGCCAGCAGAAACCAGGCAGGGTTCGCCTACGAGCAGTACTTC
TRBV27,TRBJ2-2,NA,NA,CASSRGPSWDTGELFF,TGTGCCAGCAGTCGAGGACCATCCTGGGACACCGGGGAGCTGTTTTTT
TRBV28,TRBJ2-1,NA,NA,CASSLTGPYNEQFF,TGTGCCAGCAGTTTGACAGGTCCCTACAATGAGCAGTTCTTC
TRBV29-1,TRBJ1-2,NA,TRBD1,CSVPGQGNYGYTF,TGCAGCGTACCCGGACAGGGTAACTATGGCTACACCTTC
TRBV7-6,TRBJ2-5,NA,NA,CASSRTQETQYF,TGTGCCAGCAGCCGTACGCAAGAGACCCAGTACTTC
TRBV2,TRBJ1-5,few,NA,CASSDDRRNQPQHF,TGTGCCAGCAGTGACGACAGACGCAATCAGCCCCAGCATTTT
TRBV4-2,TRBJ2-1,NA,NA,CASSGGAYNEQFF,TGTGCCAGCAGCGGGGGGGCGTACAATGAGCAGTTCTTC
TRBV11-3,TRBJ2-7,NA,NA,CASSFPGGGYEQYF,TGTGCCAGCAGCTTTCCCGGGGGAGGCTACGAGCAGTACTTC
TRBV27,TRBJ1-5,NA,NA,CAGTKGHQNSNQPQHF,TGTGCCGGCACTAAGGGACATCAGAATAGCAATCAGCCCCAGCATTTT
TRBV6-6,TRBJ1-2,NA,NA,CASTQGVWGYTF,TGTGCCAGCACCCAAGGGGTGTGGGGCTACACCTTC
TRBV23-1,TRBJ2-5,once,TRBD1,CASIPTGGSETQYF,TGCGCCAGCATTCCGACAGGGGGCTCGGAGACCCAGTACTTC
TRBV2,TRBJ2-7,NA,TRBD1,CASRTGGFYEQYF,TGTGCCAGCAGGACAGGGGGTTTCTACGAGCAGTACTTC
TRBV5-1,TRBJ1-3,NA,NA,CASSLAGPGHGNTIYF,TGCGCCAGCAGCTTGGCGGGGCCAGGGCACGGAAACACCATATATTTT
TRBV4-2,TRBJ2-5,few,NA,CASSQGHDRRETQYF,TGTGCCAGCAGCCAGGGCCATGATCGGAGGGAGACCCAGTACTTC
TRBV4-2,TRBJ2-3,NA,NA,CASSQGNSDTQYF,TGTGCCAGCAGCCAAGGAAACTCAGATACGCAGTATTTT
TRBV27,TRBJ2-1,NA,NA,CASKASSDEQFF,TGTGCCAGCAAGGCGAGCTCGGATGAGCAGTTCTTC
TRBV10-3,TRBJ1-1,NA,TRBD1,CATMGQGSTEAFF,TGTGCCACTATGGGACAGGGGAGCACTGAAGCTTTCTTT
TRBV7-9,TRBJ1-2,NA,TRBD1,CASTPRQGSFGYTF,TGTGCCAGCACCCCCCGACAGGGGTCCTTTGGCTACACCTTC
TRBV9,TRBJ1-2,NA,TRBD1,CASSVSGDSNYGYTF,TGTGCCAGCAGCGTATCCGGGGACAGTAACTATGGCTACACCTTC
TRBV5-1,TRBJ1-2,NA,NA,CASSLEGSDYGYTF,TGCGCCAGCAGCTTAGAAGGGAGCGACTATGGCTACACCTTC
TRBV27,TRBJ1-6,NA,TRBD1,CASSPSDRVGSPLHF,TGTGCCAGCAGTCCGTCGGACAGGGTGGGTTCACCCCTCCACTTT
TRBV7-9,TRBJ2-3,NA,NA,CASSQDHWGRLSTDTQYF,TGTGCCAGCAGCCAGGACCATTGGGGGCGCCTTAGCACAGATACGCAGTATTTT
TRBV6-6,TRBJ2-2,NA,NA,CASSEGTGELFF,TGTGCCAGCAGTGAGGGAACCGGGGAGCTGTTTTTT
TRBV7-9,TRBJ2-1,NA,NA,CASSSNSGDNEQFF,TGTGCCAGCAGCTCAAATAGCGGAGACAATGAGCAGTTCTTC
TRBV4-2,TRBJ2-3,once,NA,CASSQQSGRGPLSTDTQYF,TGTGCCAGCAGCCAACAAAGCGGGCGGGGGCCCTTGAGCACAGATACGCAGTATTTT
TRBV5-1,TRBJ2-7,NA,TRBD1,CASSLGDRTYEQYF,TGCGCCAGCAGCTTGGGGGACAGAACCTACGAGCAGTACTTC
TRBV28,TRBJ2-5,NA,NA,CASSFGETQYF,TGTGCCAGCAGTTTCGGAGAGACCCAGTACTTC
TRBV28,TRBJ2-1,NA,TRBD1,CASSGGQGYNEQFF,TGTGCCAGCAGTGGTGGACAGGGCTACAATGAGCAGTTCTTC
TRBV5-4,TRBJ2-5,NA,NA,CASSSPSEVGGQETQYF,TGTGCCAGCAGCTCCCCTTCCGAAGTGGGGGGGCAGGAGACCCAGTACTTC
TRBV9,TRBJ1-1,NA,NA,CASSAATGGVKTNTEAFF,TGTGCCAGCAGCGCGGCCACGGGGGGCGTCAAAACGAACACTGAAGCTTTCTTT
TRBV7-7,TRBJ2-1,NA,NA,CASSFASGASLGEQFF,TGTGCTAGCAGCTTTGCTTCAGGGGCGTCATTGGGTGAGCAGTTCTTC
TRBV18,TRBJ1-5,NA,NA,CASSPTVSNQPQHF,TGTGCCAGCTCACCAACAGTCAGCAATCAGCCCCAGCATTTT
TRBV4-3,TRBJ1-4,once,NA,CASSQKVSWGLGDEKLFF,TGCGCCAGCAGCCAGAAGGTTTCTTGGGGACTCGGGGATGAAAAACTGTTTTTT
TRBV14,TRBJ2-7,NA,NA,CASSQGIYEQYF,TGTGCCAGCAGCCAAGGGATCTACGAGCAGTACTTC
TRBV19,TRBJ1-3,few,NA,CASSHQSSGNTIYF,TGTGCCAGTAGTCACCAGAGCTCTGGAAACACCATATATTTT
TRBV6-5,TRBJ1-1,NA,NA,CASSPAWEDTEAFF,TGTGCCAGCAGCCCCGCCTGGGAGGACACTGAAGCTTTCTTT
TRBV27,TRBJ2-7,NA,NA,CASSSRAEYEQYF,TGTGCCAGCAGTTCTAGGGCGGAGTACGAGCAGTACTTC
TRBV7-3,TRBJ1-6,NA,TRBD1,CASSPQGDDNSPLHF,TGTGCCAGCAGCCCACAGGGGGATGATAATTCACCCCTCCACTTT
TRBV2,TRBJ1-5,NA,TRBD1,CASSRDRGNQPQHF,TGTGCCAGCAGTAGGGACAGGGGCAATCAGCCCCAGCATTTT
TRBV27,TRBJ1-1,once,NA,CASSLSRGTEAFF,TGTGCCAGCAGTTTGAGCAGGGGCACTGAAGCTTTCTTT
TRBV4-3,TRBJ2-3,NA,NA,CASSPIGIEEETQYF,TGCGCCAGCAGCCCTATCGGGATTGAGGAGGAAACGCAGTATTTT
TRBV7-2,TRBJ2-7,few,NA,CASREGLSYEQYF,TGTGCCAGCAGAGAGGGGTTATCCTACGAGCAGTACTTC
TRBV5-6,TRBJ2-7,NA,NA,CASSYWGGDEQYF,TGTGCCAGCAGTTACTGGGGTGGGGACGAGCAGTACTTC